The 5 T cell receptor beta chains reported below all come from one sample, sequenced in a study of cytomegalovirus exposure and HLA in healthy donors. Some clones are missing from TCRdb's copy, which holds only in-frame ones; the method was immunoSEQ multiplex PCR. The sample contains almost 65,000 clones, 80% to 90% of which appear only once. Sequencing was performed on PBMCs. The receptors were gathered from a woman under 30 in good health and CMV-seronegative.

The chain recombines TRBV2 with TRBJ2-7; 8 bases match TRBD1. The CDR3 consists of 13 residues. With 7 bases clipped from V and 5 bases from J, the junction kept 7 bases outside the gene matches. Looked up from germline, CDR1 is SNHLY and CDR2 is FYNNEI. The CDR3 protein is CASTPDRVNEQYF. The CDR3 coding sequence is TGTGCCAGCACCCCGGACAGGGTCAACGAGCAGTACTTC.

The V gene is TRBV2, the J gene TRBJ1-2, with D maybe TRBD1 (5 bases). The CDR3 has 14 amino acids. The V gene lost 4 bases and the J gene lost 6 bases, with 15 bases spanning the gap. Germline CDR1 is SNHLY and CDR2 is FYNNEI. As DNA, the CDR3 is TGTGCCAGCAGTGCACCAGGGACTGTGGATGGCTACACCTTC. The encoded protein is CASSAPGTVDGYTF. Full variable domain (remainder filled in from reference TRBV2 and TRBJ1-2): EPEVTQTPSHQVTQMGQEVILRCVPISNHLYFYWYRQILGQKVEFLVSFYNNEISEKSEIFDDQFSVERPDGSNFTLKIRSTKLEDSAMYFCASSAPGTVDGYTFGSGTRLTVV.

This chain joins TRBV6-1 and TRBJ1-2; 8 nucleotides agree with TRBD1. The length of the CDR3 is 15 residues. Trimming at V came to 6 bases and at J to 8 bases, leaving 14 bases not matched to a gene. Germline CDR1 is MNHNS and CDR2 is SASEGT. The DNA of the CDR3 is TGTGCCAGCAGGGGGCTCGGGCAGGGGGCTGAAGGCTACACCTTC. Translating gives CASRGLGQGAEGYTF.

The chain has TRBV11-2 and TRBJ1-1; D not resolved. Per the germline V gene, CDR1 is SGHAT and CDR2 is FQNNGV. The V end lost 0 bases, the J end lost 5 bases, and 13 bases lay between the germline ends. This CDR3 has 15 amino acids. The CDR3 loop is CASSLDPQASTEAFF. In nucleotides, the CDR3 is TGTGCCAGCAGCTTAGATCCGCAGGCAAGTACTGAAGCTTTCTTT.

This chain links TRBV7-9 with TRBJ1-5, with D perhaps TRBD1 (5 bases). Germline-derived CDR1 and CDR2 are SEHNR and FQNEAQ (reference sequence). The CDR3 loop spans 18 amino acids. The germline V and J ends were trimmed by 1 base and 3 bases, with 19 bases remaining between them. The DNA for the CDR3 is TGTGCCAGCAGCTTAGGTCCAGGAGGGGTGCAAAACAATCAGCCCCAGCATTTT. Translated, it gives CASSLGPGGVQNNQPQHF. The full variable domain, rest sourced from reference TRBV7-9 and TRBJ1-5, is DTGVSQNPRHKITKRGQNVTFRCDPISEHNRLYWYRQTLGQGPEFLTYFQNEAQLEKSRLLSDRFSAERPKGSFSTLEIQRTEQGDSAMYLCASSLGPGGVQNNQPQHFGDGTRLSIL.